This T cell receptor (beta chain) emerged from a study of naive and memory T cell subsets. An equimolar mix of two oligonucleotides served as the beta constant-region primer for TRBC1 and TRBC2. Four rounds of PCR amplified the ligated cDNA using nested alpha and beta constant-region primers plus SP2. TCRdb processed the UMI-ligation and nested PCR reads anew with MiXCR; each CDR3 protein has one entry. The sample has 80,000 to 95,000 distinct CDR3 sequences; 9% are singletons. Cells stained for CD3, CD4, CD8, CD45RA and CD27 were sorted into four subsets. V lost 11 bases to trimming and J lost 6 bases, with 11 bases between them. The length of the CDR3 is 11 residues. Notes on this clonotype: Its antigen is undetermined.

Study-level findings and limits: TCR abundance followed a power law differing between naive and memory subsets. In naive cells, over 95% of TCR sequences were seen only once.

The V call is TRBV12-3 or TRBV12-4, the J call TRBJ2-1; D ambiguous. The TCR sequence derives from a human donor in good health. The sequenced sample consisted of naive CD8+ T cells from blood. The CDR3 is CAFRLGNEQFF. In nucleotides, the CDR3 is TGTGCCTTTCGTTTGGGCAATGAGCAGTTCTTC.